A selection of T cell receptor beta chains follows, all from one sample in a study of OX40 agonist ivuxolimab in advanced cancers. TCRdb keeps only in-frame clones here, not all; method: immunoSEQ multiplex PCR. The data contain about 86,000 clones, roughly 89% of them seen just once; the ten biggest clones take up about 9%. This sample comprised CD4+ or CD8+ T cells sorted from blood, obtained in a trial of the OX40 agonist ivuxolimab. The receptor set was obtained from an adult with an advanced solid tumor such as melanoma, head and neck, liver or kidney cancer. Both conserved end residues are part of each CDR3. Fields, in order: D gene, J gene, clone size, V gene, CDR3 DNA, CDR3 protein. A D gene is named only where the DNA matches it firmly. The size entry is marked missing in some rows and otherwise reads once, few, many or a size class.

d_call: -; j_call: TRBJ1-1; clone_size: -; v_call: TRBV7-3; cdr3_nt: TGTGCCAGCAGCCCCGGGATTCCCGCTGAAGCTTTCTTT; cdr3_aa: CASSPGIPAEAFF
d_call: TRBD1; j_call: TRBJ1-2; clone_size: few; v_call: TRBV10-3; cdr3_nt: TGTGCCATCAGTGAGGCTGACAGGGGTGGCTACACCTTC; cdr3_aa: CAISEADRGGYTF
d_call: -; j_call: TRBJ1-1; clone_size: -; v_call: TRBV6-5; cdr3_nt: TGTGCCAGCAGTTACTCAGGTTACACTGAAGCTTTCTTT; cdr3_aa: CASSYSGYTEAFF
d_call: -; j_call: TRBJ2-1; clone_size: -; v_call: TRBV11-3; cdr3_nt: TGTGCCAGCAGCCGACCGGACTTATACAATGAGCAGTTCTTC; cdr3_aa: CASSRPDLYNEQFF
d_call: TRBD2; j_call: TRBJ2-1; clone_size: -; v_call: TRBV30; cdr3_nt: TGTGCCTGGAGTTCTAGCGGGAGCTCGGGAAATGAGCAGTTCTTC; cdr3_aa: CAWSSSGSSGNEQFF
d_call: -; j_call: TRBJ2-5; clone_size: once; v_call: TRBV11-2; cdr3_nt: TGTGCCAGCAGCTTCTACAGGGATGAGACCCAGTACTTC; cdr3_aa: CASSFYRDETQYF
d_call: TRBD1; j_call: TRBJ2-7; clone_size: -; v_call: TRBV4-1; cdr3_nt: TGCGCCAGCAGCCAAGGGACAGGGACCTTAGGGCAGTACTTC; cdr3_aa: CASSQGTGTLGQYF
d_call: -; j_call: TRBJ1-1; clone_size: -; v_call: TRBV4-1; cdr3_nt: TGCGCCAGCAGCCAAGTTGGTATGAACACTGAAGCTTTCTTT; cdr3_aa: CASSQVGMNTEAFF
d_call: -; j_call: TRBJ1-5; clone_size: -; v_call: TRBV19; cdr3_nt: TGTGCCAGTAGTATCCCCCGGGCCCAGAAGGGTCAGCCCCAGCATTTT; cdr3_aa: CASSIPRAQKGQPQHF
d_call: -; j_call: TRBJ2-1; clone_size: -; v_call: TRBV7-6; cdr3_nt: TGTGCCAGCAGCTTATCGGGGAGTAACAATGAGCAGTTCTTC; cdr3_aa: CASSLSGSNNEQFF
d_call: -; j_call: TRBJ2-3; clone_size: -; v_call: TRBV11-2; cdr3_nt: TGTGCCAGCAGCTTAGAGGGACCGAGGGATACGCAGTATTTT; cdr3_aa: CASSLEGPRDTQYF
d_call: -; j_call: TRBJ1-4; clone_size: -; v_call: TRBV6-6; cdr3_nt: TGTGCCAGCAGTTACCTTGGAGGTAGTGAAAAACTGTTTTTT; cdr3_aa: CASSYLGGSEKLFF
d_call: -; j_call: TRBJ1-1; clone_size: few; v_call: TRBV5-1; cdr3_nt: TGCGCCAGCAGCTTGGGGGCCTCGAACACTGAAGCTTTCTTT; cdr3_aa: CASSLGASNTEAFF
d_call: -; j_call: TRBJ2-5; clone_size: few; v_call: TRBV19; cdr3_nt: TGTGCCAGTAGTCCCCGTTCGGGTCGGGGGGAGACCCAGTACTTC; cdr3_aa: CASSPRSGRGETQYF
d_call: TRBD1; j_call: TRBJ1-3; clone_size: -; v_call: TRBV9; cdr3_nt: TGTGCCAGCAGCTCGACAGGGGCGGCGGGAAACACCATATATTTT; cdr3_aa: CASSSTGAAGNTIYF
d_call: TRBD1; j_call: TRBJ2-7; clone_size: -; v_call: TRBV7-9; cdr3_nt: TGTGCCAGCAGCGGGGCGTACAGGGGATACGAGCAGTACTTC; cdr3_aa: CASSGAYRGYEQYF
d_call: -; j_call: TRBJ1-1; clone_size: few; v_call: TRBV18; cdr3_nt: TGTGCCAGCTCACCAGCACAGCTAAACACTGAAGCTTTCTTT; cdr3_aa: CASSPAQLNTEAFF
d_call: -; j_call: TRBJ2-7; clone_size: -; v_call: TRBV11-3; cdr3_nt: TGTGCCAGCAGCTGGCCTGGTATCGTCGAGCAGTACTTC; cdr3_aa: CASSWPGIVEQYF
d_call: TRBD1; j_call: TRBJ1-2; clone_size: once; v_call: TRBV11-3; cdr3_nt: TGTGCCAGCAGCTTAGTCGGACAGGGGGCGCTTGGCTACACCTTC; cdr3_aa: CASSLVGQGALGYTF
d_call: -; j_call: TRBJ1-6; clone_size: -; v_call: TRBV19; cdr3_nt: TGTGCCAGTAGTACCGATCGGGCTCCCTATAATTCACCCCTCCACTTT; cdr3_aa: CASSTDRAPYNSPLHF
d_call: TRBD2; j_call: TRBJ2-1; clone_size: -; v_call: TRBV7-6; cdr3_nt: TGTGCCAGCAGCTTAGGTCTGCCTAGCGGGAGCGGCTACAATGAGCAGTTCTTC; cdr3_aa: CASSLGLPSGSGYNEQFF
d_call: -; j_call: TRBJ2-2; clone_size: -; v_call: TRBV7-9; cdr3_nt: TGTGCCACACAAAGCACGAACACCGGGGAGCTGTTTTTT; cdr3_aa: CATQSTNTGELFF
d_call: -; j_call: TRBJ2-7; clone_size: -; v_call: TRBV27; cdr3_nt: TGTGCCAGCAGTAGTGGCGGCGAGCAGTACTTC; cdr3_aa: CASSSGGEQYF
d_call: TRBD1; j_call: TRBJ2-2; clone_size: -; v_call: TRBV7-9; cdr3_nt: TGTGCCAGCAGCCTCGGACAGGGGATCGGGGAGCTGTTTTTT; cdr3_aa: CASSLGQGIGELFF
d_call: TRBD1; j_call: TRBJ1-5; clone_size: -; v_call: TRBV5-8; cdr3_nt: TGTGCCAGCAGCTGGGTTCCCGGGACAGGGTACAATCAGCCCCAGCATTTT; cdr3_aa: CASSWVPGTGYNQPQHF
d_call: -; j_call: TRBJ2-7; clone_size: -; v_call: TRBV27; cdr3_nt: TGTGCCAGCAGTCCGCAAAACTACGAGCAGTACTTC; cdr3_aa: CASSPQNYEQYF